One T cell receptor beta chain is described in this entry. There are a few counts of this clone. This receptor's antigen is unknown. Base-call qualities are not available, and no considerably larger clone is one nucleotide away. This specimen comes from a study of technical replicates of blood from a few donors (dated by TCRdb to the late 2010s). Libraries were built with the immunoSEQ multiplex PCR assay. The immuneACCESS repertoire file appears here via TCRdb, limited to in-frame rearrangements. These files lack a portion of the clones; in checked studies, under half of the deficit traces to unresolved V genes, and the cause of the others is not known. The sample table lists just over 95,000 clones, about 94% of them with a count of one. The top ten constitute less than 0.25% of the sample. CDR1 and CDR2 are read off the germline V gene (reference sequence) as LNHDA and SQIVND. Inclusive of the bounding cysteine and phenylalanine, the CDR3 is 14 residues long. Here the CDR3 DNA is all that survives: 42 bases in frame from base 1. Trimming leaves V shorter by 8 bases and J shorter by 1 base, with the junction holding 7 bases beyond the gene matches.

This receptor was identified in a human donor in good health. This sequence uses TRBV19 and TRBJ2-7, with TRBD1 matching 8 junction bases. Sequenced: T cells isolated from PBMCs. The sequence in DNA is TGTGCCAGTTCGTTCGGACAGGGATCCTACGAGCAGTACTTC. It encodes CASSFGQGSYEQYF.